This T cell receptor (beta chain) was found in a study of T-cell memory formation after mild COVID-19. Across the study: Largely donor-specific sequence clusters came from two donors. Study-wide results and caveats: Clones shrinking between day 15 and 85 showed a balanced CD4/CD8 split, and those that grew later tilted toward CD4+. Confirmation of SARS-CoV-2 specificity was lacking for second-wave clones peaking day 37.

TCR alpha and TCR beta cDNA libraries carrying sample barcodes and UMIs were produced by 5'RACE using constant-segment primers. TCRdb passed the 5' RACE reads through MiXCR, listing each CDR3 protein once. The data contain roughly 410,000 distinct CDR3 sequences, roughly a quarter of them seen just once; the ten biggest clones take up 8.5% to 10%. Comment on this clonotype: Its antigen is not known.

The sample comprised PBMCs or a T cell subset sorted from them (not recorded which). This receptor was obtained from an adult woman who had mild COVID-19 (a few samples of this study predate the infection). Cell type and time point are not known.

CDR3 nucleotide sequence: TGTGCCAGCTCCCCCGGGACTTCTTTGTCCAATGAGCAGTTCTTC. Protein: CASSPGTSLSNEQFF. The chain uses TRBV18 and TRBJ2-1; weak D call: TRBD2 (6 bases). The CDR3 is 15 residues long. Germline CDR1 reads KGHSH; CDR2 reads LQKENI. Trimming pared 6 bases from V and 6 bases from J, leaving 18 bases between.